Following are 17 T cell receptor beta chains from one sample sequenced in a study of blood T cell repertoires in COVID-19. TCRdb keeps only in-frame clones here, not all; method: immunoSEQ multiplex PCR. The sample contains 95,000 to 150,000 clones, roughly 88% of which appear only once. Sequencing was performed on peripheral blood. These receptors were collected from a man between 35 and 55 years old with acute or convalescent COVID-19.

This chain links TRBV14 with TRBJ2-2; D perhaps matches TRBD1 (6 bases). Germline CDR1 is SGHDN and CDR2 is FVKESK. The germline V and J ends were trimmed by 3 bases and 4 bases, with 6 bases remaining between them. The CDR3 spans 13 residues. The CDR3 protein is CASSQGATGELFF. CDR3 in DNA: TGTGCCAGCAGCCAGGGGGCCACCGGGGAGCTGTTTTTT.

J is TRBJ2-3 and V is TRBV7-9, with 12 bases matching TRBD2. V lost 3 bases, J lost 2 bases, and 9 bases stayed unmatched. Germline lookup yields CDR1 SEHNR and CDR2 FQNEAQ (reference sequence). This CDR3 is 18 amino acids long. CDR3 sequence reads: CASSLRLAGVTPTDTQYF. CDR3 bases: TGTGCCAGCAGCTTGCGACTAGCGGGAGTCACCCCCACAGATACGCAGTATTTT.

The chain employs TRBV5-1 and TRBJ1-1, with D hard to call. Deletions cut 0 bases from V and 8 bases from J, with 5 bases between. Germline assignment: CDR1 SGHRS and CDR2 YFSETQ. The CDR3 is 11 residues long. The DNA of the CDR3 is TGCGCCAGCAGCTTGGGAGGGGAAGCTTTCTTT. It specifies CASSLGGEAFF.

This CDR3 reads CASREGQGVYEQYF. In DNA form, the CDR3 reads TGCGCCAGCAGGGAAGGACAGGGTGTCTACGAGCAGTACTTC. The rearrangement joins TRBV10-1 to TRBJ2-7; 8 nucleotides match TRBD1. The ends lost 6 bases at V and 3 bases at J; junction bases unmatched: 7. The CDR3 covers 14 residues. Germline V gene lookup returns CDR1 WNHNN and CDR2 SYGVQD (reference sequence).

J is TRBJ2-5 and V is TRBV6-2 or TRBV6-3; D is uncertain. The germline CDR1 and CDR2 sequences are MNHEY and SVGEGT. The CDR3 loop spans 14 amino acids. Trimming cost V 0 bases and J 2 bases, with 7 bases left between them. The CDR3 sequence: CASSYSRLQETQYF. The CDR3 DNA reads as TGTGCCAGCAGTTACTCGCGTCTACAAGAGACCCAGTACTTC.

The V call is TRBV12-5, the J call TRBJ2-1, with TRBD2 identical over 15 bases. The CDR3 runs to 16 residues. V lost 4 bases to trimming and J lost 4 bases; unmatched junction nucleotides: 2. The V gene's germline CDR1 is LGHNT and CDR2 FRNRAP. CDR3 sequence: CASGWTSGGAYNEQFF. The CDR3 nucleotides are TGTGCTAGTGGTTGGACTAGCGGGGGGGCATACAATGAGCAGTTCTTC.

The V call is TRBV19, the J call TRBJ2-1, with 7 positions matching TRBD1. The CDR3 loop spans 14 amino acids. The junction had 7 bases not matched to a gene; V was cut back by 7 bases and J by 4 bases. From germline, CDR1 is LNHDA and CDR2 SQIVND (reference sequence). CDR3 sequence: CASTHRDRYNEQFF. Written as DNA, the CDR3 is TGTGCCAGTACACACCGGGACAGATACAATGAGCAGTTCTTC.

The chain recombines TRBV12-3 or TRBV12-4 with TRBJ1-1; TRBD1 matches at 9 bases. The trim removed 3 bases at V and 8 bases at J, leaving 4 bases unmatched. The CDR3 loop spans 13 amino acids. The CDR3 DNA follows: TGTGCCAGCAGTTTCAACAGGGGGCTGGAAGCTTTCTTT. It specifies CASSFNRGLEAFF.

A few counts support this clone. The J gene is TRBJ1-1, the V gene TRBV7-2, with a tentative D call TRBD1 (5 bases). Germline loops: CDR1 SGHTA, CDR2 FQGNSA. Trimming pared 6 bases from V and 6 bases from J, leaving 17 bases between. The CDR3 is 14 amino acids. The CDR3 sequence: CASRQLSGGSEAFF. DNA for the CDR3: TGTGCCAGCAGGCAACTCTCGGGGGGGTCTGAAGCTTTCTTT. Combining the CDR3 with reference TRBV7-2 and TRBJ1-1 gives the whole variable domain GAGVSQSPSNKVTEKGKDVELRCDPISGHTALYWYRQSLGQGLEFLIYFQGNSAPDKSGLPSDRFSAERTGGSVSTLTIQRTQQEDSAVYLCASRQLSGGSEAFFGQGTRLTVV.

The rearrangement joins TRBV4-3 to TRBJ1-2, with 8 bases aligning to TRBD1. With V trimmed by 4 bases and J by 7 bases, 5 bases remained unmatched. Germline V gives CDR1 LGHNA, CDR2 YSLEER. There are 13 residues in the CDR3. The CDR3 DNA follows: TGCGCCAGCAGCCCGGACAGGGCGGGTGGCTACACCTTC. This translates into CASSPDRAGGYTF.

This chain uses TRBV5-1 with TRBJ1-2; 7 nucleotides match TRBD1. There are 16 residues in the CDR3. CDR1 and CDR2 (germline): SGHRS, YFSETQ. Trimming removed 1 base from V and 1 base from J; junction bases left unmatched: 7. The CDR3 is CASSLRDSEVNYGYTF. CDR3 DNA: TGCGCCAGCAGCTTGAGGGACAGTGAAGTTAACTATGGCTACACCTTC.

This sequence joins TRBV29-1 and TRBJ1-4, with D perhaps matching TRBD1 (5 bases). V was trimmed by 7 bases and J by 3 bases, leaving 12 bases between them. The CDR3 runs to 13 residues. CDR1 is SQVTM and CDR2 is ANQGSEA in the germline V gene. CDR3 sequence: CSAAGGANEKLFF. The DNA for the CDR3 is TGCAGCGCTGCCGGGGGGGCTAATGAAAAACTGTTTTTT. Based on the CDR3 plus reference TRBV29-1 and TRBJ1-4, the full variable domain is SAVISQKPSRDICQRGTSLTIQCQVDSQVTMMFWYRQQPGQSLTLIATANQGSEATYESGFVIDKFPISRPNLTFSTLTVSNMSPEDSSIYLCSAAGGANEKLFFGSGTQLSVL.

V is TRBV5-1 and J is TRBJ2-5, with unresolved D. This CDR3 region has 12 residues. Trimming stripped 3 bases from V and 4 bases from J, with 7 bases between. The V gene's germline CDR1 is SGHRS and CDR2 YFSETQ. For the CDR3, the DNA is TGCGCCAGCAGCTCGAACATAGAGACCCAGTACTTC. Protein sequence: CASSSNIETQYF.

CDR3 amino acids: CASSLEVVWGQGGEAFF. CDR3 coding DNA: TGTGCCAGCAGCTTAGAGGTTGTCTGGGGGCAGGGCGGTGAAGCTTTCTTT. The chain employs TRBV7-2 and TRBJ1-1; possible D gene TRBD1, 6 bases. From germline, CDR1 is SGHTA and CDR2 FQGNSA. V lost 1 base and J 7 bases, leaving 22 bases between the germline ends. The CDR3 loop spans 17 amino acids.

V usage is TRBV29-1 and J usage is TRBJ2-1; 12 bases line up with TRBD2. V gave up 4 bases and J gave up 6 bases; unmatched junction bases: 4. CDR3 length: 14 residues. Germline loops: CDR1 SQVTM, CDR2 ANQGSEA. CDR3 loop: CSVVSSGRGNEQFF. CDR3 sequence (DNA): TGCAGCGTTGTGTCTAGCGGGAGGGGCAATGAGCAGTTCTTC.

The V gene is TRBV30, the J gene TRBJ2-7; TRBD1 matches 9 bases. The CDR3 runs 14 residues. CDR1 and CDR2 (germline): GTSNPN, SVGIG (reference sequence). V was pared by 4 bases and J by 1 base, with 5 bases of the junction left unmatched. The CDR3 nucleotides read TGTGCCTGGACGACAGGGGGGGGTTCCTACGAGCAGTACTTC. Translation: CAWTTGGGSYEQYF.

The V call is TRBV11-1, the J call TRBJ1-6; D might be TRBD1 (5 bases). There are 16 residues in the CDR3. Germline V CDR1 and CDR2: SGHAT, FQDESV (reference sequence). The V end lost 3 bases, the J end lost 0 bases, and 9 bases lay between the germline ends. The CDR3 sequence: CASSFGRDSYNSPLHF. In DNA form, the CDR3 reads TGTGCCAGCAGCTTCGGCAGGGACTCCTATAATTCACCCCTCCACTTT.